These 31 T cell receptor beta chains originate from one sample sequenced in a study of shared clonotypes between healthy human individuals. Here immunoSEQ multiplex PCR was the method, and the copy in TCRdb shows in-frame clones only, minus some. The sample includes about 470,000 clones, more than 75% of them seen just once. The sequencing input was PBMCs. Receptors originate from a woman aged 40 to 55 in good health. Some clones in this sample may be carry-over from other donors' samples.

The sample holds one count of this clone. Other DNA sequences in the same sample also yield this CDR3. The gene calls are TRBV7-2 and TRBJ2-3; the match to TRBD2 covers 9 bases. V trimming: 5 bases; J trimming: 3 bases; junction bases outside the gene matches: 3. Germline CDR1 reads SGHTA; CDR2 reads FQGNSA. This CDR3 is built from 14 residues. The CDR3 DNA reads as TGTGCCAGCAGCCCGGGACTAGCAACAGATACGCAGTATTTT. This translates into CASSPGLATDTQYF.

This chain joins TRBV9 and TRBJ2-1; D is unresolved. Germline V gene sequence: CDR1 SGDLS, CDR2 YYNGEE. There are 13 residues in the CDR3. With 3 bases removed from V and 6 bases from J, the gap between germline ends came to 10 bases. CDR3 amino acids: CASSESGTNEQFF. The CDR3 nucleotides read TGTGCCAGCAGCGAGTCAGGTACCAATGAGCAGTTCTTC.

This clone occurred a few times. The genes are TRBV7-9 and TRBJ1-1; unclear D gene. The CDR3 spans 11 residues. V lost 2 bases to trimming and J lost 8 bases, with 6 bases between them. CDR1 and CDR2 (germline): SEHNR, FQNEAQ (reference sequence). The CDR3 DNA sequence: TGTGCCAGCAGCTTAACAGAGGAAGCTTTCTTT. This encodes CASSLTEEAFF.

Comments on this clone: The same CDR3 can be traced to other DNA sequences in this sample. This sequence joins TRBV18 and TRBJ2-1; 11 bases match TRBD2. J was trimmed by 10 bases and V by 6 bases; bases with no gene match: 11. The V gene's germline CDR1 is KGHSH and CDR2 LQKENI. The CDR3 covers 15 residues. In DNA form, the CDR3 reads TGTGCCAGCTCCCCCCCCACTAGCGGGAGAGGAGAGCAGTTCTTC. Protein sequence: CASSPPTSGRGEQFF.

The V gene is TRBV5-6, the J gene TRBJ1-2; D is possibly TRBD1 (5 bases). Per germline, CDR1 SGHDT and CDR2 YYEEEE. The CDR3 loop spans 13 amino acids. Trimming shortened V by 3 bases and J by 7 bases, and 13 bases separated the two germline ends. The CDR3 DNA reads as TGTGCCAGCAGCTCCACAGGAGACGGTGGCTACACCTTC. It encodes CASSSTGDGGYTF. Variable domain in full (rest from reference TRBV5-6 and TRBJ1-2): DAGVTQSPTHLIKTRGQQVTLRCSPKSGHDTVSWYQQALGQGPQFIFQYYEEEERQRGNFPDRFSGHQFPNYSSELNVNALLLGDSALYLCASSSTGDGGYTFGSGTRLTVV.

This chain joins TRBV29-1 and TRBJ1-2; TRBD1 matches 7 bases. This CDR3 has 15 residues. V lost 7 bases to trimming and J lost 2 bases; unmatched junction nucleotides: 13. Germline V gives CDR1 SQVTM, CDR2 ANQGSEA. This CDR3 reads CSATRTGRLNYGYTF. Here the CDR3 DNA reads TGCAGCGCTACGAGGACAGGACGATTGAACTATGGCTACACCTTC.

This chain's CDR3 is CASRRQGGTEAFF. CDR3 sequence (DNA): TGTGCCAGCAGAAGACAGGGAGGCACTGAAGCTTTCTTT. This chain connects TRBV6-5 to TRBJ1-1; 7 bases match TRBD1. V lost 6 bases, J lost 4 bases, and 5 bases stayed unmatched. Looked up from germline, CDR1 is MNHEY and CDR2 is SVGAGI. The CDR3 covers 13 residues.

The chain employs TRBV21-1 and TRBJ2-1. TRBV21-1 is deemed a pseudogene. The CDR3 has 14 residues. CDR3 bases: TGTGCCAGCAGCAAAGCGCTTTTTAGGAATGAGCAGTTCTTC. Protein product: CASSKALFRNEQFF.

The chain couples TRBV11-3 to TRBJ2-7; 10 positions agree with TRBD2. Germline-derived CDR1 and CDR2 are SGHNT and YENEEA. V was clipped by 0 bases and J by 3 bases; unmatched bases: 8. The length of the CDR3 is 17 residues. The CDR3 DNA follows: TGTGCCAGCAGCTTAGATCCCACAGCGGGAGGGTTCTACGAGCAGTACTTC. Protein sequence: CASSLDPTAGGFYEQYF.

The chain is built from TRBV9 and TRBJ2-1; 10 bases align to TRBD2. With V trimmed by 4 bases and J by 1 base, 2 bases remained unmatched. Germline loops: CDR1 SGDLS, CDR2 YYNGEE. The CDR3 extends over 15 amino acids. This CDR3 is CASSLAGESYNEQFF. The CDR3 region has the DNA TGTGCCAGCAGCCTAGCGGGAGAATCCTACAATGAGCAGTTCTTC.

The rearrangement uses TRBV5-4 and TRBJ2-7, with TRBD2 matching 9 bases. J was trimmed by 7 bases and V by 4 bases; bases with no gene match: 9. The CDR3 has 14 residues. Germline V gene lookup returns CDR1 SGHNT and CDR2 YYREEE (reference sequence). In DNA, the CDR3 is TGTGCCAGCAGCGTGGAGCGAGCGGGAGGTGAGCAGTACTTC. It yields the protein CASSVERAGGEQYF.

V gene TRBV7-2 combines with J gene TRBJ2-3, with 10 bases identical to TRBD2. The germline gives CDR1 SGHTA, CDR2 FQGNSA. The CDR3 is 15 residues long. V gave up 0 bases and J gave up 7 bases; unmatched junction bases: 4. CDR3 residues: CASSLALAGAHTQYF. CDR3 bases: TGTGCCAGCAGCTTAGCCCTAGCGGGAGCTCATACGCAGTATTTT.

The chain is built from TRBV19 and TRBJ1-1; D not resolved. Trimming stripped 4 bases from V and 5 bases from J, with 17 bases between. The V gene's germline CDR1 is LNHDA and CDR2 SQIVND (reference sequence). This CDR3 is 15 amino acids long. DNA for the CDR3: TGTGCCAGTAGTACAGAGGGCGGGAAGTGGACTGAAGCTTTCTTT. Translating gives CASSTEGGKWTEAFF.

The DNA of the CDR3 is TGTGCCAGCTCACTGGGTACAAATGAGCAGTTCTTC. Translating it yields CASSLGTNEQFF. This chain connects TRBV18 to TRBJ2-1; D is undetermined. Deletions cut 4 bases from V and 7 bases from J, with 8 bases between. This CDR3 region has 12 residues. The germline V gene encodes CDR1 KGHSH and CDR2 LQKENI.

V usage is TRBV19 and J usage is TRBJ2-3; D could derive from TRBD1 or TRBD2 (5 bases each). Germline V lookup: CDR1 LNHDA, CDR2 SQIVND (reference sequence). CDR3 length: 19 amino acids. With 3 bases removed from V and 5 bases from J, the gap between germline ends came to 27 bases. CDR3 sequence: CASSIPRPGTRADVDTQYF. CDR3 coding DNA: TGTGCCAGTAGTATCCCCAGGCCCGGGACCCGCGCTGATGTAGATACGCAGTATTTT.

This clone occurred a few times. A far larger clone is only one base removed, so a read error is likely. V and J are TRBV2 and TRBJ1-5; perhaps TRBD1 as D (6 bases). The germline CDR1 and CDR2 sequences are SNHLY and FYNNEI. V was clipped by 5 bases and J by 4 bases, with 9 bases between them. CDR3 length equals 13 residues. CDR3 sequence reads: CASSWGANQPQHF. CDR3 DNA: TGTGCCAGCAGTTGGGGGGCAAATCAGCCCCAGCATTTT.

This clone came up a few times. As DNA, the CDR3 is TGTGCCAGCAGCCCAAGCGGGGTGGGGGCCAACGTCCTGACTTTC. This translates into CASSPSGVGANVLTF. The gene calls are TRBV5-5 and TRBJ2-6; 7 nucleotides align to TRBD2. V dropped 4 bases and J dropped 4; count of bases not matched to a gene: 5. The germline V gene encodes CDR1 SGHKS and CDR2 YYEKEE (reference sequence). The CDR3 spans 15 residues.

The V call is TRBV19, the J call TRBJ2-1; TRBD1 agrees at 11 bases. Germline CDR1 LNHDA, CDR2 SQIVND (reference sequence). There are 16 residues in the CDR3. V shed 6 bases and J 7 bases; nucleotides not matched to a gene: 11. CDR3: CASSPAGQGARNEQFF. CDR3 nucleotides: TGTGCCAGTAGCCCAGCCGGACAGGGGGCGAGGAATGAGCAGTTCTTC. Drawing the rest from reference TRBV19 and TRBJ2-1, the complete variable domain is DGGITQSPKYLFRKEGQNVTLSCEQNLNHDAMYWYRQDPGQGLRLIYYSQIVNDFQKGDIAEGYSVSREKKESFPLTVTSAQKNPTAFYLCASSPAGQGARNEQFFGPGTRLTVL.

As regards this clone: The junction departs from the called germline gene at one end, perhaps through a read error. The chain employs TRBV7-7 and TRBJ2-3; 8 bases agree with TRBD2. CDR1 and CDR2 (germline): SSHAT, FNYEAQ (reference sequence). CDR3 length: 15 amino acids. The CDR3 here is CASSFGSGATDTQYF. The CDR3 nucleotides read TGTGCTAGCAGCTTTGGTAGCGGGGCCACAGATACGCAGTATTTT.

This sequence joins TRBV19 and TRBJ2-7; D call uncertain. This CDR3 region has 15 residues. Germline V gene sequence: CDR1 LNHDA, CDR2 SQIVND (reference sequence). The V end lost 6 bases, the J end lost 0 bases, and 15 bases lay between the germline ends. Here the CDR3 reads CASRTHSQSSYEQYF. CDR3 nucleotides: TGTGCCAGTAGGACTCACTCGCAGAGCTCCTACGAGCAGTACTTC.

The chain has TRBV2 and TRBJ1-5; possibly TRBD1 for D (6 bases). V lost 7 bases and J 6 bases, leaving 19 bases between the germline ends. Germline CDR1 SNHLY, CDR2 FYNNEI. CDR3 length: 15 amino acids. For the CDR3, the DNA is TGTGCCAGCACGCCCTCGGGGGGGCTTGGTCAGCCCCAGCATTTT. The encoded protein is CASTPSGGLGQPQHF.

The chain uses TRBV19 and TRBJ1-5, with D possibly TRBD1 on 6 matching bases. From germline, CDR1 is LNHDA and CDR2 SQIVND (reference sequence). The V and J ends lost 7 bases and 3 bases respectively, with 19 bases between them. This CDR3 contains 16 residues. The CDR3 sequence is CASMGLFRGFNQPQHF. In DNA form, the CDR3 reads TGTGCCAGTATGGGTTTGTTCAGGGGATTCAATCAGCCCCAGCATTTT.

This CDR3 is CASIDGTYNEQFF. DNA for the CDR3: TGTGCCAGCATTGACGGAACCTACAATGAGCAGTTCTTC. The chain joins TRBV6-1 to TRBJ2-1; no clear D gene. The CDR3 runs to 13 residues. CDR1 MNHNS and CDR2 SASEGT come from the germline V gene. Trimming pared 7 bases from V and 2 bases from J, leaving 9 bases between.

This clone was seen once. The chain carries TRBV15 and TRBJ2-5; the D gene could be TRBD1 or TRBD2 (5 bases each). This CDR3 is 15 amino acids long. Germline V CDR1 and CDR2: LNHNV, YYDKDF (reference sequence). With 5 bases removed from V and 0 bases from J, the gap between germline ends came to 13 bases. In nucleotides, the CDR3 is TGTGCCACCAGCGATATTTGGGGGAACCAAGAGACCCAGTACTTC. Protein product: CATSDIWGNQETQYF.

The CDR3 sequence is CAISESRTSGYEQYF. CDR3 sequence (DNA): TGTGCCATCAGTGAGTCGCGGACTAGCGGCTACGAGCAGTACTTC. The chain combines TRBV10-3 with TRBJ2-7; TRBD2 matches at 10 bases. This CDR3 contains 15 residues. Germline assignment: CDR1 ENHRY and CDR2 SYGVKD. Trimming took 0 bases from V and 3 from J; bases not matched to a gene: 2.

The sample holds a few counts of this clone. The chain employs TRBV6-5 and TRBJ1-6; 9 bases align to TRBD1. Germline V gene sequence: CDR1 MNHEY, CDR2 SVGAGI. The trim removed 5 bases at V and 9 bases at J, leaving 8 bases unmatched. The CDR3 runs to 15 residues. As DNA, the CDR3 is TGTGCCAGCAGTGTAACCGGACAGGGGCGTTCACCCCTCCACTTT. Its protein product is CASSVTGQGRSPLHF.

V gene TRBV5-1 combines with J gene TRBJ2-3; 9 bases line up with TRBD1. CDR1 is SGHRS, CDR2 YFSETQ, per germline. J lost 1 base, V lost 3 bases, and 12 bases had no gene match. CDR3 length: 18 residues. The CDR3 sequence: CASSWRDLQGAGTDTQYF. The CDR3 nucleotides are TGCGCCAGCAGCTGGAGAGATCTACAGGGGGCTGGCACAGATACGCAGTATTTT.

V gene TRBV5-1 combines with J gene TRBJ2-7; D remains unclear. The V gene lost 0 bases and the J gene lost 0 bases, with 4 bases spanning the gap. The CDR3 is made up of 13 amino acids. CDR1 and CDR2 (germline): SGHRS, YFSETQ. The chain's CDR3 is CASSLGNSYEQYF. Here the CDR3 DNA reads TGCGCCAGCAGCTTGGGCAACTCCTACGAGCAGTACTTC.

This clone was seen more than once but under ten times. V gene TRBV5-1 combines with J gene TRBJ2-7; D is possibly TRBD1 (5 bases). CDR3 length: 14 amino acids. V lost 0 bases and J lost 5, with 12 bases in between. Germline V lookup: CDR1 SGHRS, CDR2 YFSETQ. The CDR3 here is CASSLDRPKDEQYF. The CDR3 DNA is TGCGCCAGCAGCTTGGACAGGCCGAAGGACGAGCAGTACTTC.

This chain uses TRBV5-1 with TRBJ1-4; 8 positions match TRBD1. CDR3 length: 15 residues. With V trimmed by 4 bases and J by 3 bases, 5 bases remained unmatched. CDR1 SGHRS and CDR2 YFSETQ come from the germline V gene. The CDR3 loop is CASSPKTGANEKLFF. In DNA, the CDR3 is TGCGCCAGCAGCCCCAAGACAGGGGCTAATGAAAAACTGTTTTTT.

The chain links TRBV4-2 to TRBJ2-7; D call uncertain. Germline V lookup: CDR1 LGHNA, CDR2 YNFKEQ. V was trimmed by 1 base and J by 0 bases, leaving 13 bases between them. CDR3 size: 16 residues. For the CDR3, the DNA is TGTGCCAGCAGCCAAGGAATTTCGGATAGCTCCTACGAGCAGTACTTC. Translating it yields CASSQGISDSSYEQYF.